Listed below are T cell receptor beta chains from one sample, sequenced in a study of T cell responses to AZD1222 COVID-19 vaccine. Libraries were prepared by immunoSEQ multiplex PCR; TCRdb keeps only in-frame clonotypes and omits some of them. The sample records about 130,000 clones, approximately 85% being singletons. Sequenced here: peripheral blood, sampled on day 0 of AZD1222 vaccination. The receptors were sampled from an adult in good health. The CDR3 runs from the conserved cysteine through the conserved F or W. Each record gives: J gene, V gene, clone size, D gene, CDR3 protein, CDR3 DNA. The D gene is left open where the match is weak. Clone size appears in some rows only: once, few, many, or a class for an expanded clone.

J: TRBJ1-2
V: TRBV29-1
size: NA
D: NA
CDR3: CSVERQSGYTF
DNA: TGCAGCGTTGAACGGCAGAGTGGCTACACCTTC

J: TRBJ1-6
V: TRBV4-2
size: many
D: NA
CDR3: CASSPPPSNSPLHF
DNA: TGTGCCAGCAGCCCCCCGCCTTCAAATTCACCCCTCCACTTT

J: TRBJ1-3
V: TRBV4-2
size: NA
D: NA
CDR3: CASSQDLRRDGSGNTIYF
DNA: TGTGCCAGCAGCCAAGACCTACGCCGGGATGGATCGGGAAACACCATATATTTT

J: TRBJ1-6
V: TRBV5-6
size: NA
D: NA
CDR3: CASSFGGRSNSPLHF
DNA: TGTGCCAGCAGCTTTGGGGGACGGTCTAATTCACCCCTCCACTTT

J: TRBJ1-2
V: TRBV7-3
size: NA
D: NA
CDR3: CASSLRPTDGYTF
DNA: TGTGCCAGCAGCTTACGGCCGACAGATGGCTACACCTTC

J: TRBJ1-1
V: TRBV28
size: few
D: NA
CDR3: CASSLNPREAFF
DNA: TGTGCCAGCAGTCTTAACCCCCGAGAAGCTTTCTTT

J: TRBJ1-4
V: TRBV11-2
size: NA
D: TRBD1
CDR3: CASSMLRRGQQNEKLFF
DNA: TGTGCCAGCAGCATGCTGAGAAGGGGACAGCAAAATGAAAAACTGTTTTTT

J: TRBJ2-2
V: TRBV21-1
size: NA
D: NA
CDR3: CASSKKNGGQENTGELFF
DNA: TGTGCCAGCAGCAAAAAAAACGGAGGACAGGAAAACACCGGGGAGCTGTTTTTT

J: TRBJ1-1
V: TRBV6-4
size: NA
D: NA
CDR3: CASSDSPGGPTEAFF
DNA: TGTGCCAGCAGTGACTCCCCCGGGGGCCCCACTGAAGCTTTCTTT

J: TRBJ1-1
V: TRBV7-3
size: NA
D: TRBD1
CDR3: CASSQQGAPGTEAFF
DNA: TGTGCCAGCAGCCAACAGGGGGCCCCGGGCACTGAAGCTTTCTTT

J: TRBJ2-1
V: TRBV5-4
size: NA
D: NA
CDR3: CASSRQVNNEQFF
DNA: TGTGCCAGCAGCCGACAGGTCAACAATGAGCAGTTCTTC

J: TRBJ1-5
V: TRBV29-1
size: NA
D: NA
CDR3: CSVVWGSGQPQHF
DNA: TGCAGCGTTGTTTGGGGATCAGGGCAGCCCCAGCATTTT

J: TRBJ2-5
V: TRBV10-1
size: NA
D: NA
CDR3: CASRLPETQYF
DNA: TGCGCCAGCAGACTACCAGAGACCCAGTACTTC

J: TRBJ1-2
V: TRBV19
size: NA
D: NA
CDR3: CASNRQVGHGYTF
DNA: TGTGCCAGTAATCGGCAGGTCGGTCATGGCTACACCTTC

J: TRBJ1-1
V: TRBV7-3
size: NA
D: NA
CDR3: CASSFGPSGTEAFF
DNA: TGTGCCAGCAGCTTCGGGCCCAGTGGGACTGAAGCTTTCTTT

J: TRBJ1-2
V: TRBV5-3
size: NA
D: NA
CDR3: CARSLYRPVGGPTGGYTF
DNA: TGTGCCAGAAGCTTGTACCGTCCTGTGGGGGGTCCGACCGGCGGCTACACCTTC

J: TRBJ1-3
V: TRBV2
size: NA
D: NA
CDR3: CASSKDMLTGNTIYF
DNA: TGTGCCAGCAGTAAGGACATGCTTACTGGAAACACCATATATTTT

J: TRBJ1-2
V: TRBV2
size: once
D: NA
CDR3: CASRIGRANYGYTF
DNA: TGTGCCAGCAGGATTGGTCGGGCTAACTATGGCTACACCTTC

J: TRBJ2-7
V: TRBV19
size: NA
D: NA
CDR3: CASSMRPGGAYEQYF
DNA: TGTGCCAGTAGTATGAGACCCGGAGGAGCCTACGAGCAGTACTTC

J: TRBJ2-7
V: TRBV5-6
size: NA
D: NA
CDR3: CASSSTGVWEQYF
DNA: TGTGCCAGCAGCTCGACAGGTGTATGGGAGCAGTACTTC

J: TRBJ1-4
V: TRBV4-2
size: NA
D: NA
CDR3: CASSQGATNEKLFF
DNA: TGTGCCAGCAGCCAAGGCGCAACTAATGAAAAACTGTTTTTT

J: TRBJ2-7
V: TRBV11-3
size: NA
D: NA
CDR3: CASSYRDPGGEQYF
DNA: TGTGCCAGCAGTTACCGGGACCCGGGCGGGGAGCAGTACTTC